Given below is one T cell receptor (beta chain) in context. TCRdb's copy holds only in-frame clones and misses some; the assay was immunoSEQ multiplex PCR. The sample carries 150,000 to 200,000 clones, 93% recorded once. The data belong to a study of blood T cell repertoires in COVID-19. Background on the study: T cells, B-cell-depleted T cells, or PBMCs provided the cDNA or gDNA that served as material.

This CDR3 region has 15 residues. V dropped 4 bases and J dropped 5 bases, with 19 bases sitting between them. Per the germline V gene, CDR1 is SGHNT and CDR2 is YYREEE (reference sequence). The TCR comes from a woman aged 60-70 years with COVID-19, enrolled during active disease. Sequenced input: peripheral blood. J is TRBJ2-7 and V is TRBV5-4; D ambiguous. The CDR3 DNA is TGTGCCAGCAGCCCGCAGGCGTCAAACAATCACGAGCAGTACTTC. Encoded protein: CASSPQASNNHEQYF.